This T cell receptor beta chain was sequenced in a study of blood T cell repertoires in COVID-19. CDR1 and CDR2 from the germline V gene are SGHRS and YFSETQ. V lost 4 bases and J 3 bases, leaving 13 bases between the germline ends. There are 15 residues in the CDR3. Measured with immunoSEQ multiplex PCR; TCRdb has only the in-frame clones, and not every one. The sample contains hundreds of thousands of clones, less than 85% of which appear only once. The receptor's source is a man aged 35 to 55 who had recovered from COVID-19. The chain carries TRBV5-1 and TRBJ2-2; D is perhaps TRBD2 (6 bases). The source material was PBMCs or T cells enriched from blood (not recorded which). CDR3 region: CASSTGLGDTGELFF. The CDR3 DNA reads TGCGCCAGCAGCACGGGACTGGGCGACACCGGGGAGCTGTTTTTT.